The TCR beta chain described here comes from a study of shared clonotypes between healthy human individuals. Terminally differentiated effector memory CD45RA+ cells were left out of the naive CD8 fraction, which was CD45RO-negative and positively selected for CCR7. The CDR3 is 15 amino acids. Germline V gene data show CDR1 as SGHAT and CDR2 as FQNNGV. Trimming stripped 1 base from V and 4 bases from J, with 13 bases between. TCRdb keeps only in-frame clones here, not all; method: immunoSEQ multiplex PCR. The data contain millions of clones, around 96% of them seen just once; the ten biggest clones take up roughly 1.1%. On this clone: The antigen remains unidentified.

Study results and caveats: Non-shared clonotypes showed lower generation probabilities than clonotypes common to all four donors.

The chain employs TRBV11-2 and TRBJ1-2, with D possibly TRBD1 on 5 matching bases. The TCR sequence derives from a man aged 18 to 30 in good health. Sequenced input: naive CD8+ T cells sorted from blood. In DNA form, the CDR3 reads TGTGCCAGCAGCTTAGGGGCGGGGCCGGTCTATGGCTACACCTTC. Translating it yields CASSLGAGPVYGYTF. The full variable domain, rest sourced from reference TRBV11-2 and TRBJ1-2, is EAGVAQSPRYKIIEKRQSVAFWCNPISGHATLYWYQQILGQGPKLLIQFQNNGVVDDSQLPKDRFSAERLKGVDSTLKIQPAKLEDSAVYLCASSLGAGPVYGYTFGSGTRLTVV.